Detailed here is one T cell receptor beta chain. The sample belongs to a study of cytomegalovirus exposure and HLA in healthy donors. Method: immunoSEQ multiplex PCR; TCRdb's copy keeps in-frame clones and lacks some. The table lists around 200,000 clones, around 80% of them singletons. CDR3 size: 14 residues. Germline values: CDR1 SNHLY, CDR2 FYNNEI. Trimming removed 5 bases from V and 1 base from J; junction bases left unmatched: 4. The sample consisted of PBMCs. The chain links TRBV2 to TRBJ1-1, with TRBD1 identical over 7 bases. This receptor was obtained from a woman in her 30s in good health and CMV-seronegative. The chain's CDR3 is CASSLDRENTEAFF. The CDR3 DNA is TGTGCCAGCAGTTTAGACAGGGAGAACACTGAAGCTTTCTTT.